A single sample gave rise to the 18 T cell receptor beta chains below, sequenced in a study of siplizumab effects on memory and regulatory T cells. Sequenced by immunoSEQ multiplex PCR; TCRdb stores in-frame clones only, minus some. The sample lists tens of thousands of clones, roughly 87% seen once, with over 1.5% in the top ten. Sequences were obtained from Tregs sorted from blood. All receptors derive from a human donor in good health.

The chain links TRBV29-1 to TRBJ2-7, with D uncertain. Germline V gene sequence: CDR1 SQVTM, CDR2 ANQGSEA. The germline V and J ends were trimmed by 2 bases and 4 bases, with 9 bases remaining between them. CDR3 length equals 12 residues. CDR3 DNA sequence: TGCAGCGTTGAAAGGCTGGGTTACGAGCAGTACTTC. Translation gives CSVERLGYEQYF.

V usage is TRBV28 and J usage is TRBJ1-6; 7 bases match TRBD1. Germline V gene sequence: CDR1 MDHEN, CDR2 SYDVKM. J lost 6 bases, V lost 4 bases, and 3 bases had no gene match. The CDR3 covers 14 residues. CDR3 residues: CASSSTGVNSPLHF. In DNA form, the CDR3 reads TGTGCCAGCAGTTCCACAGGGGTTAATTCACCCCTCCACTTT.

This chain joins TRBV7-2 and TRBJ2-3; D not certain. V lost 3 bases, J lost 0 bases, and 10 bases lay in between. The germline CDR1 and CDR2 sequences are SGHTA and FQGNSA. CDR3 length equals 15 residues. CDR3 sequence (DNA): TGTGCCAGCAGCTTCGCTACTTATAGCACAGATACGCAGTATTTT. It translates to CASSFATYSTDTQYF.

This chain joins TRBV18 and TRBJ1-6; 10 bases align to TRBD1. Germline assignment: CDR1 KGHSH and CDR2 LQKENI. V dropped 3 bases and J dropped 10; count of bases not matched to a gene: 3. The CDR3 spans 14 residues. The CDR3 loop is CASSPGQGSSPLHF. Written as DNA, the CDR3 is TGTGCCAGCTCACCGGGACAGGGGTCCTCACCCCTCCACTTT.

The CDR3: CASSFPGATNEKLFF. The CDR3 DNA is TGTGCCAGCAGTTTTCCGGGTGCAACTAATGAAAAACTGTTTTTT. The chain joins TRBV28 to TRBJ1-4; no definite D call. The V end was cut by 3 bases, the J end by 0 bases, with 8 bases between. CDR1 is MDHEN and CDR2 is SYDVKM in the germline V gene. The CDR3 runs to 15 residues.

This clone was observed a single time. This rearrangement joins TRBV7-2 to TRBJ2-7, with 8 bases aligning to TRBD1. Trimming took 5 bases from V and 2 from J; bases not matched to a gene: 5. This CDR3 comprises 14 residues. The germline gives CDR1 SGHTA, CDR2 FQGNSA. The CDR3 reads CASSVDRGPYEQYF. CDR3 in DNA: TGTGCCAGCAGCGTCGACAGGGGTCCCTACGAGCAGTACTTC.

The V and J genes are TRBV6-5 and TRBJ2-6; D is uncertain. CDR3 size: 15 residues. V lost 2 bases and J lost 0, with 5 bases in between. Germline CDR1 is MNHEY and CDR2 is SVGAGI. The CDR3 sequence is CASSYAISGANVLTF. The CDR3, as DNA: TGTGCCAGCAGTTACGCTATCTCTGGGGCCAACGTCCTGACTTTC.

The chain couples TRBV27 to TRBJ2-7; possibly TRBD1 or TRBD2 for D (5 bases each). Germline V gene data show CDR1 as MNHEY and CDR2 as SMNVEV (reference sequence). V lost 7 bases and J lost 0, with 16 bases in between. This CDR3 has 15 residues. The CDR3 loop is CASTSGSRASYEQYF. The CDR3 DNA sequence: TGTGCCAGCACCTCTGGGAGCAGGGCCTCCTACGAGCAGTACTTC.

This chain connects TRBV5-1 to TRBJ2-3; TRBD2 might be the D (6 bases). Trimming pared 2 bases from V and 5 bases from J, leaving 15 bases between. CDR3 length: 15 residues. Germline values: CDR1 SGHRS, CDR2 YFSETQ. CDR3 nucleotide sequence: TGCGCCAGCAGCTTAATCACTAGCCCAGAAGATACGCAGTATTTT. Its protein is CASSLITSPEDTQYF.

The chain combines TRBV18 with TRBJ1-1; D is possibly TRBD1 (5 bases). This CDR3 has 15 amino acids. Germline CDR1 reads KGHSH; CDR2 reads LQKENI. V was clipped by 1 base and J by 1 base, with 10 bases between them. CDR3 bases: TGTGCCAGCTCACCACTAGAAGGGGCGAACACTGAAGCTTTCTTT. Its translation: CASSPLEGANTEAFF.

The V and J genes are TRBV7-2 and TRBJ2-7; 8 bases agree with TRBD2. Trimming cost V 0 bases and J 4 bases; bases outside gene matches: 11. CDR1 SGHTA and CDR2 FQGNSA come from the germline V gene. The CDR3 totals 17 residues. Here the CDR3 reads CASSLAAAGAPGYEQYF. Here the CDR3 DNA reads TGTGCCAGCAGCTTAGCTGCAGCGGGGGCTCCCGGATACGAGCAGTACTTC. The variable domain in full, completed from reference TRBV7-2 and TRBJ2-7, reads GAGVSQSPSNKVTEKGKDVELRCDPISGHTALYWYRQSLGQGLEFLIYFQGNSAPDKSGLPSDRFSAERTGGSVSTLTIQRTQQEDSAVYLCASSLAAAGAPGYEQYFGPGTRLTVT.

This chain links TRBV12-5 with TRBJ2-3; TRBD2 matches at 14 bases. V shed 5 bases, J shed 9 bases, and the junction held 7 bases outside the gene matches. The CDR3 is 15 residues long. Germline V gene sequence: CDR1 LGHNT, CDR2 FRNRAP. This chain's CDR3 is CASGRGLAGGQTQYF. In nucleotides, the CDR3 is TGTGCTAGTGGTCGAGGACTAGCGGGGGGCCAAACGCAGTATTTT.

This clone occurred once. V and J are TRBV6-5 and TRBJ1-2; 12 bases are a match to TRBD1. The CDR3 contains 15 residues. J lost 8 bases, V lost 5 bases, and 9 bases had no gene match. CDR1 is MNHEY and CDR2 is SVGAGI in the germline V gene. CDR3 in DNA: TGTGCCAGCAGTGGCCGGGACAGGGGGCTAAGCGGCTACACCTTC. It encodes CASSGRDRGLSGYTF.

This rearrangement joins TRBV10-3 to TRBJ2-2, with 7 bases lining up with TRBD2. The CDR3 contains 13 residues. The germline V gene has CDR1 ENHRY and CDR2 SYGVKD. The junction had 3 bases not matched to a gene; V was cut back by 5 bases and J by 6 bases. In DNA, the CDR3 is TGTGCCATCAGTTCAACTAGCGCCGGGGAGCTGTTTTTT. Translated, it gives CAISSTSAGELFF.

The chain carries TRBV18 and TRBJ1-5; D gene uncertain. V dropped 2 bases and J dropped 6 bases, with 5 bases sitting between them. The CDR3 covers 12 residues. Germline assignment: CDR1 KGHSH and CDR2 LQKENI. The CDR3 region is CASSPEVQPQHF. In DNA, the CDR3 is TGTGCCAGCTCACCAGAGGTTCAGCCCCAGCATTTT. The whole variable domain, remainder taken from reference TRBV18 and TRBJ1-5, is NAGVMQNPRHLVRRRGQEARLRCSPMKGHSHVYWYRQLPEEGLKFMVYLQKENIIDESGMPKERFSAEFPKEGPSILRIQQVVRGDSAAYFCASSPEVQPQHFGDGTRLSIL.

This chain uses TRBV14 with TRBJ2-3; unclear D gene. The V gene's germline CDR1 is SGHDN and CDR2 FVKESK. The V and J ends lost 4 bases and 2 bases respectively, with 1 base between them. The CDR3 is 11 amino acids. The CDR3: CASSLTDTQYF. The CDR3 region has the DNA TGTGCCAGCAGCCTCACAGATACGCAGTATTTT.

The V gene is TRBV25-1, the J gene TRBJ1-1; D ambiguous. The CDR3 is 14 residues long. V shed 3 bases and J shed 5 bases, with 13 bases lying between them. Germline assignment: CDR1 MGHDK and CDR2 SYGVNS. The CDR3 loop is CASSDFVRGTEAFF. The CDR3 DNA is TGTGCCAGCAGTGACTTCGTGCGGGGAACTGAAGCTTTCTTT. Full variable domain (remainder filled in from reference TRBV25-1 and TRBJ1-1): EADIYQTPRYLVIGTGKKITLECSQTMGHDKMYWYQQDPGMELHLIHYSYGVNSTEKGDLSSESTVSRIRTEHFPLTLESARPSHTSQYLCASSDFVRGTEAFFGQGTRLTVV.

The count of this clone is one. This rearrangement joins TRBV27 to TRBJ2-1, with 12 nucleotides matching TRBD2. CDR3 size: 14 residues. Germline values: CDR1 MNHEY, CDR2 SMNVEV (reference sequence). The V gene end was trimmed by 5 bases and the J gene end by 10 bases; junction bases not matched to a gene: 6. The CDR3 region is CASSPRGLAGEQFF. For the CDR3, the DNA is TGTGCCAGCAGTCCCCGCGGACTAGCGGGGGAGCAGTTCTTC.